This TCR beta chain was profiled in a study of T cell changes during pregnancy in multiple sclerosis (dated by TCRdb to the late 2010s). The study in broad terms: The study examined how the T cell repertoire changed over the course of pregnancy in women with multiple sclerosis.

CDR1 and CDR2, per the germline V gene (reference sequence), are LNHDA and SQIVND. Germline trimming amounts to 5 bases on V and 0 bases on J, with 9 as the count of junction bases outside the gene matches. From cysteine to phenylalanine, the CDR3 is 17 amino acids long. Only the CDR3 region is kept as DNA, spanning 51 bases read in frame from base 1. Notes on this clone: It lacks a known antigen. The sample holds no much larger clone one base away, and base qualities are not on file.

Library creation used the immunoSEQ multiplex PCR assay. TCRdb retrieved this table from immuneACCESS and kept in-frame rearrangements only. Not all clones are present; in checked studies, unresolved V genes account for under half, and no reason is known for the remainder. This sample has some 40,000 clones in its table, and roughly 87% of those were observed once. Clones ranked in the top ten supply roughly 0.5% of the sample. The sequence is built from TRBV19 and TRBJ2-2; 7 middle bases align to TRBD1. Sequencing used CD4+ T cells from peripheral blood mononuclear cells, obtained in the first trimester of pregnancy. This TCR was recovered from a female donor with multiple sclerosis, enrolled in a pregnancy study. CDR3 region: CASSLRQGPTNTGELFF. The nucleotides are TGTGCCAGTAGTTTACGACAGGGCCCAACGAACACCGGGGAGCTGTTTTTT.